This passage covers 7 T cell receptor beta chains from one sample sequenced in a study of T cells after posttransplantation cyclophosphamide. Sequenced by immunoSEQ multiplex PCR; TCRdb stores in-frame clones only, minus some. The sample has 1,000 or so clones, just over 70% seen once. The specimen sequenced was memory CD8+ T cells sorted from blood. The receptor set was obtained from a woman in her fifties or sixties in good health and a related stem cell transplant donor.

The chain is built from TRBV11-1 and TRBJ2-3, with 7 nucleotides matching TRBD2. The CDR3 is 15 residues long. The germline CDR1 and CDR2 sequences are SGHAT and FQDESV (reference sequence). J gave up 3 bases and V 4 bases, and 7 bases lay outside the gene matches. Here the CDR3 DNA reads TGTGCCAGCAGCTCTTGGGGAGGGCCGACAGATACGCAGTATTTT. It yields the protein CASSSWGGPTDTQYF.

This clone was found a few times. The rearrangement joins TRBV6-1 to TRBJ1-1; D unresolved. Germline-derived CDR1 and CDR2 are MNHNS and SASEGT. V was pared by 0 bases and J by 7 bases, with 12 bases between. CDR3 length: 14 amino acids. The DNA for the CDR3 is TGTGCCAGCAGTGAAGCGCCGGGGTTCAGTGAAGCTTTCTTT. It translates to CASSEAPGFSEAFF.

The CDR3 coding sequence is TGTGCCAGCAGCGGCGCGGGACTACCCCGCGAGACCCAGTACTTC. Its translation: CASSGAGLPRETQYF. V is TRBV9 and J is TRBJ2-5; TRBD2 matches at 7 bases. The CDR3 is 15 amino acids. Germline CDR1 SGDLS, CDR2 YYNGEE. Trimming at V came to 3 bases and at J to 5 bases, leaving 10 bases not matched to a gene.

The chain has TRBV28 and TRBJ2-3, with TRBD2 identical over 9 bases. CDR3 length: 16 residues. From germline, CDR1 is MDHEN and CDR2 SYDVKM. Unmatched junction bases numbered 8, after V lost 6 bases and J lost 1 base. CDR3 amino acids: CASRSLAGKGTDTQYF. The DNA of the CDR3 is TGTGCCAGCAGGAGTCTAGCGGGGAAGGGCACAGATACGCAGTATTTT.

The chain recombines TRBV29-1 with TRBJ1-1, with no clear D. Per germline, CDR1 SQVTM and CDR2 ANQGSEA. The CDR3 contains 12 residues. The V gene lost 7 bases and the J gene lost 3 bases, with 12 bases spanning the gap. The CDR3 loop is CSADHQDTEAFF. Written as DNA, the CDR3 is TGCAGCGCTGACCATCAGGACACTGAAGCTTTCTTT.

This chain uses TRBV7-3 with TRBJ2-1; tentative D call: TRBD2 (6 bases). This CDR3 spans 19 amino acids. V lost 3 bases and J 5 bases, leaving 26 bases between the germline ends. Germline CDR1 SGHTA, CDR2 FQGTGA. Here the CDR3 DNA reads TGTGCCAGCAGCTTGTCATCGGACTCACCGGGGGTTCTGGACAATGAGCAGTTCTTC. As protein: CASSLSSDSPGVLDNEQFF.

J is TRBJ2-7 and V is TRBV27; D remains ambiguous. Germline CDR1 and CDR2: MNHEY and SMNVEV (reference sequence). CDR3 length: 14 amino acids. Trimming removed 2 bases from V and 0 bases from J, with 8 bases in between. The DNA of the CDR3 is TGTGCCAGCAGTTTAGACTCTGGCTCCTACGAGCAGTACTTC. Translation: CASSLDSGSYEQYF.